The rows below give T cell receptor beta chains drawn from one sample of a study of tumor T cells in aggressive B-cell lymphoma. TCRdb's table, derived via immunoSEQ multiplex PCR, lists solely in-frame clones and lacks some. Of several hundred clones in the sample, approximately 88% were seen once. The material sequenced was tumor tissue. The receptors stem from an adult with diffuse large B cell lymphoma. Both conserved end residues are part of each CDR3. Fields, in order: V gene, clone size, J gene, D gene, CDR3 protein, CDR3 DNA. D genes are given only for firm matches. For some rows the clone size is stated as once, few or many, or as a class when expanded; others skip it.

V gene: TRBV19
clone size: .
J gene: TRBJ2-4
D gene: TRBD2
CDR3 protein: CASSILGSGGFLAKNIQYF
CDR3 DNA: TGTGCCAGTAGTATTTTAGGTAGCGGGGGGTTTCTAGCCAAAAACATTCAGTACTTC

V gene: TRBV15
clone size: .
J gene: TRBJ2-1
D gene: TRBD2
CDR3 protein: CATSTRTSGSNEQFF
CDR3 DNA: TGTGCCACCAGCACCAGGACTAGCGGGAGCAATGAGCAGTTCTTC

V gene: TRBV4-1
clone size: .
J gene: TRBJ2-3
D gene: .
CDR3 protein: CASLDLFGGGSTDTQYF
CDR3 DNA: TGCGCCAGCCTGGACCTTTTCGGGGGTGGCTCCACAGATACGCAGTATTTT

V gene: TRBV6-6
clone size: few
J gene: TRBJ2-2
D gene: .
CDR3 protein: CATPGGLGELFF
CDR3 DNA: TGTGCCACTCCCGGGGGGCTTGGGGAGCTGTTTTTT

V gene: TRBV6-1
clone size: .
J gene: TRBJ1-2
D gene: .
CDR3 protein: CASSVGGPDYGYTF
CDR3 DNA: TGTGCCAGCAGTGTGGGAGGGCCGGACTATGGCTACACCTTC

V gene: TRBV27
clone size: .
J gene: TRBJ1-1
D gene: TRBD1
CDR3 protein: CASSPVTGGNLEAFF
CDR3 DNA: TGTGCCAGCAGCCCTGTGACAGGGGGAAACCTTGAAGCTTTCTTT

V gene: TRBV9
clone size: .
J gene: TRBJ2-5
D gene: TRBD2
CDR3 protein: CASSAGLAGVQETQYF
CDR3 DNA: TGTGCCAGCAGCGCCGGTCTCGCGGGAGTACAAGAGACCCAGTACTTC

V gene: TRBV6-1
clone size: .
J gene: TRBJ2-6
D gene: .
CDR3 protein: CASSDRATGANVLTF
CDR3 DNA: TGTGCCAGCAGTGACAGGGCCACTGGGGCCAACGTCCTGACTTTC

V gene: TRBV7-2
clone size: .
J gene: TRBJ1-5
D gene: .
CDR3 protein: CASSPGVGQPQHF
CDR3 DNA: TGTGCCAGCAGCCCAGGGGTAGGGCAGCCCCAGCATTTT

V gene: TRBV28
clone size: .
J gene: TRBJ2-7
D gene: .
CDR3 protein: CASSWRNFPKQYF
CDR3 DNA: TGTGCCAGCAGTTGGCGGAACTTTCCCAAGCAGTACTTC

V gene: TRBV6-5
clone size: .
J gene: TRBJ2-2
D gene: .
CDR3 protein: CASRSQLRHVGELFF
CDR3 DNA: TGTGCCAGCAGAAGTCAGCTGAGGCATGTCGGGGAGCTGTTTTTT

V gene: TRBV9
clone size: once
J gene: TRBJ2-1
D gene: TRBD2
CDR3 protein: CASSVSLFGLAGPSSYNEQFF
CDR3 DNA: TGTGCCAGCAGCGTGAGTCTCTTCGGACTAGCGGGGCCTAGCTCCTACAATGAGCAGTTCTTC

V gene: TRBV18
clone size: .
J gene: TRBJ1-2
D gene: .
CDR3 protein: CASSPPDGGYGYTF
CDR3 DNA: TGTGCCAGCTCACCACCCGACGGGGGCTATGGCTACACCTTC

V gene: TRBV6-6
clone size: .
J gene: TRBJ1-6
D gene: .
CDR3 protein: CASSLLDSPLHF
CDR3 DNA: TGTGCCAGCAGTCTCCTAGATTCACCCCTCCACTTT

V gene: TRBV7-8
clone size: .
J gene: TRBJ2-2
D gene: .
CDR3 protein: CASSLVDTGELFF
CDR3 DNA: TGTGCCAGCAGCTTAGTAGACACCGGGGAGCTGTTTTTT

V gene: TRBV5-1
clone size: .
J gene: TRBJ2-7
D gene: TRBD2
CDR3 protein: CASSSTLAGTYEQYF
CDR3 DNA: TGCGCCAGCAGCTCCACTCTAGCGGGGACGTACGAGCAGTACTTC

V gene: TRBV28
clone size: .
J gene: TRBJ2-6
D gene: .
CDR3 protein: CASSYGGSSGANVLTF
CDR3 DNA: TGTGCCAGCAGTTATGGGGGGAGCTCTGGGGCCAACGTCCTGACTTTC

V gene: TRBV7-3
clone size: .
J gene: TRBJ2-5
D gene: TRBD2
CDR3 protein: CASSLGTSDQETQYF
CDR3 DNA: TGTGCCAGCAGCTTAGGGACTAGCGATCAAGAGACCCAGTACTTC

V gene: TRBV19
clone size: .
J gene: TRBJ1-1
D gene: .
CDR3 protein: CASSIGAGANTEAFF
CDR3 DNA: TGTGCCAGTAGTATAGGGGCAGGGGCGAACACTGAAGCTTTCTTT

V gene: TRBV18
clone size: .
J gene: TRBJ2-7
D gene: .
CDR3 protein: CASSPMEGSYEQYF
CDR3 DNA: TGTGCCAGCTCACCCATGGAGGGCTCCTACGAGCAGTACTTC

V gene: TRBV4-2
clone size: .
J gene: TRBJ1-1
D gene: TRBD1
CDR3 protein: CASSQDPGQGGTEAFF
CDR3 DNA: TGTGCCAGCAGCCAAGACCCGGGACAGGGGGGGACTGAAGCTTTCTTT

V gene: TRBV5-6
clone size: .
J gene: TRBJ2-7
D gene: TRBD2
CDR3 protein: CASSISGEGIYEQYF
CDR3 DNA: TGTGCCAGCAGTATATCCGGGGAGGGCATCTACGAGCAGTACTTC

V gene: TRBV7-9
clone size: once
J gene: TRBJ1-1
D gene: TRBD1
CDR3 protein: CASSLLQGAFNTEAFF
CDR3 DNA: TGTGCCAGCAGCTTATTACAGGGGGCTTTCAACACTGAAGCTTTCTTT

V gene: TRBV9
clone size: .
J gene: TRBJ1-1
D gene: .
CDR3 protein: CASSVEGSEAFF
CDR3 DNA: TGTGCCAGCAGCGTAGAGGGGTCTGAAGCTTTCTTT

V gene: TRBV14
clone size: .
J gene: TRBJ2-1
D gene: .
CDR3 protein: CASSPARSYNEQFF
CDR3 DNA: TGTGCCAGCAGCCCTGCACGGAGCTACAATGAGCAGTTCTTC

V gene: TRBV28
clone size: .
J gene: TRBJ2-2
D gene: TRBD2
CDR3 protein: CASSSSGLAGDTGELFF
CDR3 DNA: TGTGCCAGCAGTTCCTCGGGACTAGCGGGAGATACCGGGGAGCTGTTTTTT

V gene: TRBV19
clone size: few
J gene: TRBJ2-5
D gene: TRBD2
CDR3 protein: CASSMGSGGQQEQYF
CDR3 DNA: TGTGCCAGTAGTATGGGGAGCGGGGGACAACAGGAGCAGTACTTC

V gene: TRBV4-2
clone size: .
J gene: TRBJ1-3
D gene: TRBD1
CDR3 protein: CASSQEAGGSSGNTIYF
CDR3 DNA: TGTGCCAGCAGCCAAGAGGCAGGGGGGTCCTCTGGAAACACCATATATTTT

V gene: TRBV18
clone size: .
J gene: TRBJ1-4
D gene: .
CDR3 protein: CASSPSQVEKLFF
CDR3 DNA: TGTGCCAGCTCACCGTCACAGGTTGAAAAACTGTTTTTT

V gene: TRBV30
clone size: few
J gene: TRBJ2-3
D gene: .
CDR3 protein: CAWSVMSTDTQYF
CDR3 DNA: TGTGCCTGGAGTGTTATGAGCACAGATACGCAGTATTTT

V gene: TRBV29-1
clone size: once
J gene: TRBJ2-3
D gene: .
CDR3 protein: CSVVPGGALDTQYF
CDR3 DNA: TGCAGCGTAGTCCCGGGGGGCGCATTGGATACGCAGTATTTT

V gene: TRBV2
clone size: .
J gene: TRBJ2-5
D gene: TRBD2
CDR3 protein: CANRTSSETQYF
CDR3 DNA: TGTGCCAACCGGACTAGCTCGGAGACCCAGTACTTC

V gene: TRBV6-1
clone size: .
J gene: TRBJ1-1
D gene: .
CDR3 protein: CASSEFQGGTEAFF
CDR3 DNA: TGTGCCAGCAGTGAATTCCAGGGAGGGACTGAAGCTTTCTTT

V gene: TRBV5-1
clone size: .
J gene: TRBJ1-1
D gene: TRBD1
CDR3 protein: CASSLVRGGGFEAFF
CDR3 DNA: TGCGCCAGCAGCTTGGTTAGAGGGGGCGGTTTTGAAGCTTTCTTT

V gene: TRBV21-1
clone size: .
J gene: TRBJ2-1
D gene: .
CDR3 protein: CASSTPRGTSGKSSYNEQFF
CDR3 DNA: TGTGCCAGCAGCACTCCGAGAGGCACTAGCGGGAAAAGCTCCTACAATGAGCAGTTCTTC

V gene: TRBV28
clone size: once
J gene: TRBJ2-5
D gene: TRBD2
CDR3 protein: CASNSPSGGQRYQEIQYF
CDR3 DNA: TGTGCCAGTAACTCTCCTAGCGGGGGGCAACGGTACCAAGAGATCCAGTACTTC

V gene: TRBV12-5
clone size: .
J gene: TRBJ1-2
D gene: TRBD1
CDR3 protein: CASAPDRVGYTF
CDR3 DNA: TGTGCTAGTGCCCCCGACAGGGTTGGCTACACCTTC

V gene: TRBV9
clone size: .
J gene: TRBJ2-1
D gene: TRBD2
CDR3 protein: CANSSGTYNEQFF
CDR3 DNA: TGTGCCAACAGTAGCGGGACTTACAATGAGCAGTTCTTC

V gene: TRBV18
clone size: once
J gene: TRBJ2-6
D gene: TRBD1
CDR3 protein: CASSPRQGAGANVLTF
CDR3 DNA: TGTGCCAGCTCACCAAGACAGGGGGCTGGGGCCAACGTCCTGACTTTC

V gene: TRBV6-1
clone size: .
J gene: TRBJ2-6
D gene: .
CDR3 protein: CASSDAIGANVLTF
CDR3 DNA: TGTGCCAGCAGTGATGCGATTGGGGCCAACGTCCTGACTTTC

V gene: TRBV2
clone size: .
J gene: TRBJ2-5
D gene: .
CDR3 protein: CASSENRDETQYF
CDR3 DNA: TGTGCCAGCAGTGAAAACAGGGACGAGACCCAGTACTTC

V gene: TRBV28
clone size: .
J gene: TRBJ2-2
D gene: TRBD1
CDR3 protein: CASSHRTGGAFGELFF
CDR3 DNA: TGTGCCAGCAGTCACCGGACAGGGGGCGCGTTCGGGGAGCTGTTTTTT

V gene: TRBV10-3
clone size: .
J gene: TRBJ2-1
D gene: .
CDR3 protein: CAISDARTSGNEQFF
CDR3 DNA: TGTGCCATCAGTGATGCCAGAACCTCGGGGAATGAGCAGTTCTTC

V gene: TRBV6-6
clone size: .
J gene: TRBJ1-2
D gene: TRBD1
CDR3 protein: CASSSDQGGTNYGYTF
CDR3 DNA: TGTGCCAGCAGTTCTGACCAGGGGGGAACTAACTATGGCTACACCTTC

V gene: TRBV27
clone size: .
J gene: TRBJ1-4
D gene: .
CDR3 protein: CASSSQGADEKLFF
CDR3 DNA: TGTGCCAGCAGTTCACAGGGCGCCGATGAAAAACTGTTTTTT

V gene: TRBV7-6
clone size: once
J gene: TRBJ2-3
D gene: TRBD2
CDR3 protein: CASSNLAESTDTQYF
CDR3 DNA: TGTGCCAGCAGCAACCTAGCGGAGAGCACAGATACGCAGTATTTT

V gene: TRBV18
clone size: .
J gene: TRBJ2-2
D gene: .
CDR3 protein: CASSTLGLPTGLIGELFF
CDR3 DNA: TGTGCCAGCTCAACGCTTGGGCTGCCTACAGGGCTCATCGGGGAGCTGTTTTTT

V gene: TRBV9
clone size: .
J gene: TRBJ2-3
D gene: TRBD1
CDR3 protein: CASSVDRTGGYADTQYF
CDR3 DNA: TGTGCCAGCAGCGTAGATCGGACAGGGGGCTATGCAGATACGCAGTATTTT

V gene: TRBV2
clone size: .
J gene: TRBJ1-1
D gene: .
CDR3 protein: CASSDWAELGRTEAFF
CDR3 DNA: TGTGCCAGCAGTGATTGGGCTGAACTGGGGAGGACTGAAGCTTTCTTT

V gene: TRBV4-1
clone size: once
J gene: TRBJ1-5
D gene: .
CDR3 protein: CASRRDINQPQHF
CDR3 DNA: TGCGCCAGCAGACGGGACATCAATCAGCCCCAGCATTTT

V gene: TRBV6-1
clone size: .
J gene: TRBJ1-5
D gene: TRBD1
CDR3 protein: CASGTGINQPQHF
CDR3 DNA: TGTGCCAGCGGGACAGGGATCAATCAGCCCCAGCATTTT

V gene: TRBV19
clone size: .
J gene: TRBJ2-1
D gene: TRBD2
CDR3 protein: CASSVSGLAGNEQFF
CDR3 DNA: TGTGCCAGTAGTGTTTCCGGGCTAGCGGGAAATGAGCAGTTCTTC

V gene: TRBV7-9
clone size: .
J gene: TRBJ2-2
D gene: .
CDR3 protein: CASSATETGELFF
CDR3 DNA: TGTGCCAGCAGCGCCACGGAGACCGGGGAGCTGTTTTTT

V gene: TRBV2
clone size: .
J gene: TRBJ1-1
D gene: .
CDR3 protein: CASNDLMNTEAFF
CDR3 DNA: TGTGCCAGCAATGATCTAATGAACACTGAAGCTTTCTTT

V gene: TRBV30
clone size: .
J gene: TRBJ1-2
D gene: .
CDR3 protein: CAWSSGFNYGYTF
CDR3 DNA: TGTGCCTGGAGTTCGGGTTTTAACTATGGCTACACCTTC